A selection of T cell receptor beta chains follows, all from one sample in a study of blood T cell repertoires in COVID-19. The table came from immunoSEQ multiplex PCR; TCRdb's copy has only in-frame clones and leaves some out. The table has some 170,000 clones, under 80% seen once. The sample comprised peripheral blood. All receptors come from a man between 65 and 80 years old with acute or convalescent COVID-19. Each CDR3 is given with its conserved first and last residue. D genes are given only for firm matches. Some rows have no size entry. The others give once, few or many, or a class for an expanded clone.

j_call	clone_size	d_call	v_call	cdr3_aa	cdr3_nt
TRBJ2-1	NA	TRBD2	TRBV19	CASSGGGVFSSYNEQFF	TGTGCCAGTAGTGGCGGGGGGGTTTTTAGCTCCTACAATGAGCAGTTCTTC
TRBJ2-5	NA	TRBD1	TRBV5-6	CASSLGDRVWETQYF	TGTGCCAGCAGCTTGGGGGACAGGGTGTGGGAGACCCAGTACTTC
TRBJ1-3	many	NA	TRBV3-1/TRBV3-2	CASSQDPLPGNTIYF	TGTGCCAGCAGCCAAGACCCTCTTCCTGGAAACACCATATATTTT
TRBJ2-3	NA	TRBD2	TRBV9	CASSLTPSGASTDTQYF	TGTGCCAGCAGCCTCACCCCTAGCGGGGCTAGCACAGATACGCAGTATTTT
TRBJ1-5	NA	NA	TRBV5-1	CASSLAPGDQPQHF	TGCGCCAGCAGCTTGGCCCCGGGTGATCAGCCCCAGCATTTT
TRBJ1-2	NA	NA	TRBV6-5	CAGYRFPYGYTF	TGTGCCGGGTACAGGTTTCCCTATGGCTACACCTTC
TRBJ1-1	NA	TRBD1	TRBV20-1	CSARGDRGTFF	TGCAGTGCCCGTGGGGACAGGGGTACTTTCTTT
TRBJ2-7	NA	NA	TRBV12-5	CASGTAGTFSYEQYF	TGTGCTAGTGGTACGGCGGGGACTTTCTCCTACGAGCAGTACTTC
TRBJ2-1	NA	TRBD1	TRBV6-1	CASSDGRQGFGDEQFF	TGTGCCAGCAGTGATGGGCGACAGGGCTTTGGGGATGAGCAGTTCTTC
TRBJ2-7	NA	NA	TRBV28	CASSSAQGGYEQYF	TGTGCCAGCAGTTCGGCCCAGGGAGGCTACGAGCAGTACTTC
TRBJ1-1	NA	NA	TRBV6-5	CASSVGWTEAFF	TGTGCCAGCTCCGTCGGTTGGACTGAAGCTTTCTTT
TRBJ1-5	once	TRBD1	TRBV6-5	CATRGQTPTNQPQHF	TGTGCCACACGGGGACAGACGCCGACTAATCAGCCCCAGCATTTT
TRBJ2-3	NA	TRBD2	TRBV5-1	CASSETSGEDTQYF	TGCGCCAGCAGCGAGACTAGCGGGGAGGATACGCAGTATTTT
TRBJ1-2	NA	TRBD1	TRBV10-3	CAIRTGRNYGYTF	TGTGCCATTCGGACAGGCCGAAACTATGGCTACACCTTC
TRBJ2-7	NA	TRBD2	TRBV10-3	CAISEPLAGGLHEQYF	TGTGCCATCAGTGAACCCCTAGCGGGGGGGCTCCACGAGCAGTACTTC
TRBJ2-6	many	TRBD1	TRBV27	CASSPRTGGIQSGANVLTF	TGTGCCAGCAGTCCTCGGACAGGGGGTATTCAATCTGGGGCCAACGTCCTGACTTTC
TRBJ2-3	NA	TRBD2	TRBV7-9	CASSFGTSSGTDTQYF	TGTGCCAGCAGCTTTGGGACTAGCTCCGGCACAGATACGCAGTATTTT
TRBJ1-1	NA	TRBD1	TRBV29-1	CSVPGGTVRTEAFF	TGCAGCGTTCCAGGGGGGACAGTGAGGACTGAAGCTTTCTTT
TRBJ1-1	once	NA	TRBV19	CASSITGGRRAEAFF	TGTGCCAGTAGTATTACGGGGGGCAGGAGAGCTGAAGCTTTCTTT
TRBJ1-1	NA	TRBD1	TRBV19	CASMVTGTMNTEAFF	TGTGCCAGTATGGTGACAGGGACCATGAACACTGAAGCTTTCTTT
TRBJ2-5	NA	TRBD2	TRBV3-1/TRBV3-2	CASSPFRLAGEETQYF	TGTGCCAGCAGCCCATTTCGACTAGCGGGGGAAGAGACCCAGTACTTC
TRBJ2-3	NA	NA	TRBV10-3	CAIKSGSSTDTQYF	TGTGCCATCAAAAGCGGTTCTAGCACAGATACGCAGTATTTT
TRBJ2-1	few	TRBD1	TRBV6-5	CASSGTADNEQFF	TGTGCCAGCAGCGGGACAGCAGACAATGAGCAGTTCTTC
TRBJ1-5	NA	NA	TRBV6-1	CASSVSRVLSNQPQHF	TGTGCCAGCAGTGTCAGCAGGGTTTTGAGCAATCAGCCCCAGCATTTT
TRBJ2-1	NA	NA	TRBV7-8	CASSLLGSGNSYNEQFF	TGTGCCAGCAGCTTACTCGGTAGCGGCAACTCCTACAATGAGCAGTTCTTC
TRBJ1-3	NA	NA	TRBV14	CASSPRGTGNTIYF	TGTGCCAGCAGCCCTCGGGGGACTGGAAACACCATATATTTT
TRBJ2-2	NA	NA	TRBV6-5	CASRPWTPGELFF	TGTGCCAGCAGACCTTGGACTCCCGGGGAGCTGTTTTTT
TRBJ2-1	NA	TRBD2	TRBV10-3	CAISDFPGLAGGFSYNEQFF	TGTGCCATCAGCGACTTCCCGGGACTAGCGGGAGGTTTCTCCTACAATGAGCAGTTCTTC
TRBJ2-7	NA	NA	TRBV11-2	CASSLSAGYIGDEQYF	TGTGCCAGCAGCTTATCGGCGGGGTATATCGGCGACGAGCAGTACTTC
TRBJ2-7	NA	NA	TRBV3-1/TRBV3-2	CASSPGTTGGEQYF	TGTGCCAGCAGTCCCGGGACAACCGGTGGGGAGCAGTACTTC
TRBJ2-1	NA	NA	TRBV11-2	CASSLAVRGTSDEQFF	TGTGCCAGCAGCTTAGCAGTCCGGGGAACATCGGATGAGCAGTTCTTC
TRBJ2-2	few	TRBD2	TRBV5-1	CASSFNGLAGRKGTGELFF	TGCGCCAGCAGCTTCAACGGACTAGCGGGACGAAAGGGGACCGGGGAGCTGTTTTTT
TRBJ2-7	NA	TRBD2	TRBV5-1	CASSLESSGYYEQYF	TGCGCCAGCAGCTTGGAATCTAGCGGGTACTACGAGCAGTACTTC
TRBJ2-5	NA	NA	TRBV5-1	CASSLGGSQETQYF	TGCGCCAGCAGCTTGGGTGGCAGCCAAGAGACCCAGTACTTC
TRBJ2-3	NA	NA	TRBV6-5	CASTFGNGPDTQYF	TGTGCCAGCACGTTCGGGAACGGGCCAGATACGCAGTATTTT
TRBJ1-2	NA	TRBD1	TRBV3-1/TRBV3-2	CASTTRGGQGASYGYTF	TGTGCCAGCACCACCCGAGGGGGGCAGGGGGCGAGCTATGGCTACACCTTC
TRBJ2-5	NA	NA	TRBV12-3/TRBV12-4	CASQRNQETQYF	TGTGCCAGCCAGAGGAACCAAGAGACCCAGTACTTC
TRBJ1-2	NA	TRBD1	TRBV5-1	CASSPESAGQGAVNYGYTF	TGCGCCAGCAGCCCTGAATCGGCGGGACAGGGGGCTGTTAACTATGGCTACACCTTC
TRBJ2-7	NA	TRBD2	TRBV9	CASSVGQRGLSYEQYF	TGTGCCAGCAGCGTAGGGCAGCGGGGCCTCTCCTACGAGCAGTACTTC
TRBJ1-1	few	NA	TRBV4-1	CASSQPPAQGMNTEAFF	TGCGCCAGCAGCCAGCCACCCGCCCAGGGCATGAACACTGAAGCTTTCTTT
TRBJ1-2	NA	TRBD1	TRBV10-3	CAIRDTGGDGYTF	TGTGCCATCAGGGACACAGGGGGCGATGGCTACACCTTC
TRBJ2-3	NA	NA	TRBV6-5	CASSLTASTDTQYF	TGTGCCAGCAGTTTGACAGCTAGCACAGATACGCAGTATTTT
TRBJ2-1	NA	TRBD2	TRBV12-5	CASGPAGGPWNEQFF	TGTGCTAGTGGTCCGGCGGGGGGGCCTTGGAATGAGCAGTTCTTC
TRBJ1-5	few	NA	TRBV6-1	CASSDPQGRENF	TGTGCCAGCAGTGACCCTCAGGGGAGGGAGAATTTT
TRBJ2-3	NA	TRBD2	TRBV19	CASSPEPTSGSYTDTQYF	TGTGCCAGTAGTCCGGAACCGACTAGCGGGAGTTACACAGATACGCAGTATTTT
TRBJ2-2	NA	TRBD2	TRBV5-4	CASSSGLAGGPGELFF	TGTGCCAGCAGCTCGGGACTAGCGGGAGGGCCCGGGGAGCTGTTTTTT
TRBJ2-1	NA	NA	TRBV6-2/TRBV6-3	CASSYTRPNEQFF	TGTGCCAGCAGTTACACTCGTCCCAATGAGCAGTTCTTC
TRBJ2-2	few	NA	TRBV27	CASWSGWNTGELFF	TGTGCCAGCTGGAGCGGGTGGAACACCGGGGAGCTGTTTTTT
TRBJ2-3	NA	TRBD2	TRBV18	CASSPPAGGLDTQYF	TGTGCCAGCTCACCGCCAGCGGGGGGCCTTGATACGCAGTATTTT
TRBJ2-4	NA	TRBD2	TRBV6-5	CASSFKAGASGNIQYF	TGTGCCAGCAGTTTTAAAGCGGGAGCTTCGGGAAACATTCAGTACTTC
TRBJ2-7	NA	TRBD2	TRBV7-9	CASIEREGVDEQYF	TGTGCCAGCATCGAGCGGGAGGGCGTCGACGAGCAGTACTTC
TRBJ1-6	NA	NA	TRBV28	CASSLPARVNSPLHF	TGTGCCAGCAGTTTGCCTGCCAGGGTTAATTCACCCCTCCACTTT
TRBJ1-1	NA	NA	TRBV30	CAWSHAKPGGTEAFF	TGTGCCTGGAGTCATGCGAAGCCGGGAGGCACTGAAGCTTTCTTT
TRBJ2-5	NA	TRBD1	TRBV28	CASSAEGQLQETQYF	TGTGCCAGCAGCGCAGAGGGACAGCTCCAAGAGACCCAGTACTTC
TRBJ1-4	NA	TRBD1	TRBV5-4	CASSFRTGAAEKLFF	TGTGCCAGCAGCTTCCGGACAGGGGCCGCTGAAAAACTGTTTTTT
TRBJ2-7	NA	TRBD1	TRBV28	CASSLSAGTGAPYEQYF	TGTGCCAGCAGTTTATCGGCGGGGACAGGGGCTCCCTACGAGCAGTACTTC
TRBJ1-2	NA	NA	TRBV7-2	CASTTGSGYTF	TGTGCCAGCACCACAGGGAGTGGCTACACCTTC
TRBJ2-7	NA	TRBD2	TRBV4-2	CASSSTPLAGSFEQYF	TGTGCCAGCAGCTCCACGCCCCTAGCGGGATCCTTCGAGCAGTACTTC
TRBJ2-7	few	TRBD2	TRBV30	CAWIPGEGRLYEQYF	TGTGCCTGGATCCCCGGGGAGGGCCGCCTCTACGAGCAGTACTTC
TRBJ1-1	NA	NA	TRBV6-5	CASSLGENTEAFF	TGTGCCAGCTCCCTAGGGGAGAACACTGAAGCTTTCTTT